What follows are 29 T cell receptor beta chains derived from one specimen sequenced in a study of T cell repertoires in cytomegalovirus infection. A single record per CDR3 protein comes from TCRdb applying MiXCR to the reads. The top ten hold under 30% of the sample, which has almost 550,000 distinct CDR3 sequences, 15% to 20% seen once. Sequencing used CD8+ T cells from PBMCs. All receptors derive from a human donor in good health (CMV status not recorded). Some clones in this sample may be carry-over from other donors' samples.

This clonotype was counted many times. The chain couples TRBV4-2 to TRBJ2-3; 8 bases align to TRBD1. CDR1 LGHNA and CDR2 YNFKEQ come from the germline V gene. The CDR3 sequence is 16 residues long. The J segment lost 0 bases and the V segment lost 2 bases, leaving 4 bases of the junction unmatched. CDR3 sequence (DNA): TGTGCCAGCAGCCAACGGACAGGGATTAGCACAGATACGCAGTATTTT. Protein: CASSQRTGISTDTQYF.

There are many counts of this clonotype. The chain is built from TRBV19 and TRBJ2-7; 8 nucleotides align to TRBD1. The CDR3 contains 16 residues. CDR1 LNHDA and CDR2 SQIVND come from the germline V gene (reference sequence). J gave up 4 bases and V 6 bases, and 14 bases lay outside the gene matches. The CDR3 protein is CASRHKPQGQEYEQYF. DNA of the CDR3: TGTGCCAGTAGACACAAACCTCAGGGACAGGAGTACGAGCAGTACTTC. The full variable domain, completed using reference TRBV19 and TRBJ2-7, is DGGITQSPKYLFRKEGQNVTLSCEQNLNHDAMYWYRQDPGQGLRLIYYSQIVNDFQKGDIAEGYSVSREKKESFPLTVTSAQKNPTAFYLCASRHKPQGQEYEQYFGPGTRLTVT.

The rearrangement uses TRBV19 and TRBJ2-3; the match to TRBD2 covers 10 bases. Germline loops: CDR1 LNHDA, CDR2 SQIVND (reference sequence). This CDR3 spans 15 amino acids. Trimming took 5 bases from V and 4 from J; bases not matched to a gene: 6. The CDR3 region is CASSPRLAGADTQYF. CDR3 DNA: TGTGCCAGTAGTCCCAGACTAGCGGGCGCAGATACGCAGTATTTT.

The genes are TRBV20-1 and TRBJ1-2, with D possibly matching TRBD1 (6 bases). The CDR3 consists of 14 residues. V was shortened by 3 bases and J by 1 base, with 12 bases between the two germline ends. Germline CDR1 reads DFQATT; CDR2 reads SNEGSKA (reference sequence). The CDR3 DNA reads as TGCAGTGCTAGCGGGACACAACTTAACTATGGCTACACCTTC. Encoded protein: CSASGTQLNYGYTF.

About this clonotype itself: Germline is not matched at one junction end, which may reflect a read error. V gene TRBV7-9 combines with J gene TRBJ2-5, with TRBD2 as a possible D gene (5 bases). Germline CDR1 and CDR2: SEHNR and FQNEAQ (reference sequence). This CDR3 is built from 14 residues. The CDR3 DNA reads TGTGCTAGCAGCTGTGGAGCGGACGGGGAGACCCAGAACTTC. Translation gives CASSCGADGETQNF. Combining the CDR3 with reference TRBV7-9 and TRBJ2-5 gives the whole variable domain DTGVSQNPRHKITKRGQNVTFRCDPISEHNRLYWYRQTLGQGPEFLTYFQNEAQLEKSRLLSDRFSAERPKGSFSTLEIQRTEQGDSAMYLCASSCGADGETQNFGPGTRLLVL.

This clonotype is a singleton in its sample. A much larger clone is a single base away; this may be a read error. No conserved phenylalanine or tryptophan ends this CDR3, so it is likely a read error. This CDR3 reads CASSQEIPNSNTGELFL. CDR3 nucleotides: TGTGCCAGCAGCCAAGAAATCCCCAACTCGAACACCGGGGAGCTGTTTTTG. The chain employs TRBV4-2 and TRBJ2-2; D is uncertain. In germline, CDR1 is LGHNA, CDR2 YNFKEQ. CDR3 length equals 17 residues. The V gene lost 0 bases and the J gene lost 0 bases, with 11 bases spanning the gap.

The rearrangement joins TRBV9 to TRBJ1-1; TRBD1 is a possible D gene (5 bases). The CDR3 totals 14 residues. The ends were cut back, 5 bases at V and 2 bases at J, with 13 bases in the middle. Germline-derived CDR1 and CDR2 are SGDLS and YYNGEE. The CDR3 here is CASRVGLFNTEAFF. CDR3 nucleotides: TGTGCCAGCAGGGTGGGACTCTTCAACACTGAAGCTTTCTTT. Looking up the rest from reference TRBV9 and TRBJ1-1 gives the full variable domain: DSGVTQTPKHLITATGQRVTLRCSPRSGDLSVYWYQQSLDQGLQFLIQYYNGEERAKGNILERFSAQQFPDLHSELNLSSLELGDSALYFCASRVGLFNTEAFFGQGTRLTVV.

For this clonotype: A much larger clone sits a single nucleotide away, making a read error possible. The gene calls are TRBV4-1 and TRBJ2-3; tentatively, D is TRBD1 or TRBD2 (5 bases each). From germline, CDR1 is MGHRA and CDR2 YSYEKL. The CDR3 length is 19 residues. The V gene lost 7 bases and the J gene lost 4 bases, with 30 bases spanning the gap. The CDR3 is CASKPGSHRDHRIADTQYF. DNA for the CDR3: TGCGCCAGCAAACCCGGCTCCCACCGGGACCACCGGATCGCAGATACGCAGTATTTT.

The genes are TRBV20-1 and TRBJ2-5; no reliable D call. The ends were cut back, 1 base at V and 3 bases at J, with 12 bases in the middle. Per the germline V gene, CDR1 is DFQATT and CDR2 is SNEGSKA (reference sequence). This CDR3 comprises 14 residues. The CDR3 nucleotides read TGCAGTGCTAGAGGGTACGGAAGGGAAGAGACCCAGTACTTC. Its translation: CSARGYGREETQYF.

The chain uses TRBV19 and TRBJ1-2, with 8 nucleotides matching TRBD1. Germline V gene data show CDR1 as LNHDA and CDR2 as SQIVND (reference sequence). V was pared by 5 bases and J by 9 bases, with 11 bases of the junction left unmatched. The CDR3 spans 14 residues. The CDR3 coding sequence is TGTGCCAGTAGTGACCCGACAGGGGCTTATTGCTACACCTTC. As protein: CASSDPTGAYCYTF.

This clonotype was seen a few times. The chain couples TRBV13 to TRBJ2-2, with 10 bases matching TRBD1. Germline values: CDR1 PRHDT, CDR2 FYEKMQ (reference sequence). J was trimmed by 6 bases and V by 5 bases; bases with no gene match: 12. The CDR3 has 17 residues. CDR3 DNA sequence: TGTGCCAGCAGCACCCGACAGGGGGCTGGTTTAGCCGGGGAGCTGTTTTTT. Residues: CASSTRQGAGLAGELFF. Together with reference TRBV13 and TRBJ2-2, the CDR3 gives the full variable domain: AAGVIQSPRHLIKEKRETATLKCYPIPRHDTVYWYQQGPGQDPQFLISFYEKMQSDKGSIPDRFSAQQFSDYHSELNMSSLELGDSALYFCASSTRQGAGLAGELFFGEGSRLTVL.

This clonotype was seen a few times. The rearrangement joins TRBV5-1 to TRBJ2-1; D may correspond to TRBD1 or TRBD2 (5 bases each). There are 14 residues in the CDR3. V dropped 1 base and J dropped 5 bases, with 10 bases sitting between them. In germline, CDR1 is SGHRS, CDR2 YFSETQ. The CDR3 reads CASSLYRGHNEQFF. Written as DNA, the CDR3 is TGCGCCAGCAGCTTGTACCGGGGCCACAATGAGCAGTTCTTC.

In the case of this clonotype: A much larger clonotype is one base distant, so this may be a read error. The chain uses TRBV7-9 and TRBJ2-5, with D perhaps TRBD2 (5 bases). CDR1 SEHNR and CDR2 FQNEAQ come from the germline V gene (reference sequence). This CDR3 spans 16 amino acids. With 5 bases removed from V and 3 bases from J, the gap between germline ends came to 19 bases. CDR3 nucleotide sequence: TGTGCCAGCAGCCCCTCATACGGGGTTGGTAAAGAGACCCAGTACTTC. Amino acids: CASSPSYGVGKETQYF.

This clonotype was seen a handful of times. A much larger clone differs from this one at a single base, so this may be a read error. This chain uses TRBV5-6 with TRBJ2-7; possibly TRBD1 for D (6 bases). The CDR3 is made up of 14 amino acids. Trimming left V 2 bases short and J 2 bases short, with 11 bases between. Germline assignment: CDR1 SGHDT and CDR2 YYEEEE. The CDR3 is CASSFRDNAYEQYF. The CDR3, as DNA: TGTGCCAGCAGCTTCCGGGACAACGCCTACGAGCAGTACTTC.

A word on this clonotype: The junction departs from germline at one end; a sequencing error may be responsible. This chain connects TRBV7-4 to TRBJ2-1; 7 bases line up with TRBD2. Germline values: CDR1 SGHVT, CDR2 SQSDAQ. The CDR3 is 14 residues long. CDR3 amino acids: CASSPGLEANEQFF. CDR3 sequence (DNA): TGTGCAAGCAGCCCAGGACTAGAGGCCAATGAGCAGTTCTTC.

The chain has TRBV9 and TRBJ1-4; no clear D. This CDR3 has 11 amino acids. Trimming took off 3 bases at V and 17 bases at J, with 14 bases between the two ends. Germline V gene lookup returns CDR1 SGDLS and CDR2 YYNGEE. CDR3 residues: CASSEGRTLFF. For the CDR3, the DNA is TGTGCCAGCAGCGAAGGCAGGACCCTCTTTTTT.

This clonotype was observed many times. The chain employs TRBV28 and TRBJ2-1; weak D call: TRBD2 (7 bases). V lost 2 bases to trimming and J lost 2 bases, with 16 bases between them. The germline gives CDR1 MDHEN, CDR2 SYDVKM. The CDR3 spans 17 residues. The CDR3: CASSLRGIGTTYNEQFF. CDR3 DNA sequence: TGTGCCAGCAGTTTAAGGGGGATAGGGACTACCTACAATGAGCAGTTCTTC.

Regarding this clonotype: The missing conserved phenylalanine or tryptophan at the end of this CDR3 makes a read error likely. CDR3 DNA: TGTGCCAGCAGCGTACGGGGGGCGGACACTGAAGCTTTCTAT. Its protein product is CASSVRGADTEAFY. The genes are TRBV9 and TRBJ1-1; tentative D call: TRBD1 (6 bases). Germline CDR1 and CDR2: SGDLS and YYNGEE. The CDR3 has 14 residues. Deletions cut 1 base from V and 3 bases from J, with 10 bases between.

The genes are TRBV6-2 or TRBV6-3 and TRBJ2-1; 7 bases map to TRBD2. The CDR3 is 15 amino acids. The germline V gene encodes CDR1 MNHEY and CDR2 SVGEGT. Germline trimming cut 7 bases from V and 2 bases from J; bases unmatched to any gene: 8. The CDR3 here is CASIPSGTAYNEQFF. The CDR3 DNA sequence: TGTGCCAGCATCCCCAGCGGGACTGCCTACAATGAGCAGTTCTTC.

As concerns this clonotype: Likely a read error: the CDR3 ends without its conserved phenylalanine or tryptophan. The chain couples TRBV2 to TRBJ2-1; 7 bases fit TRBD2. Germline values: CDR1 SNHLY, CDR2 FYNNEI. The CDR3 loop spans 13 amino acids. Unmatched junction bases numbered 3, after V lost 6 bases and J lost 4 bases. CDR3 in amino acids: CASRERGYNEQFL. The DNA for the CDR3 is TGTGCCAGCAGGGAGCGGGGTTACAATGAGCAGTTCTTA.

This clonotype came up once. The chain recombines TRBV9 with TRBJ2-3; no reliable D call. The CDR3 extends over 16 amino acids. Germline CDR1 reads SGDLS; CDR2 reads YYNGEE. V gave up 3 bases and J gave up 0 bases, with 14 bases separating them. CDR3 residues: CASSASGTPSTDTQYF. The CDR3 DNA follows: TGTGCCAGCAGCGCCTCAGGTACTCCTAGCACAGATACGCAGTATTTT.

This clonotype was detected only a few times. V usage is TRBV20-1 and J usage is TRBJ2-7; D is perhaps TRBD2 (5 bases). With 3 bases removed from V and 4 bases from J, the gap between germline ends came to 10 bases. The CDR3 extends over 12 amino acids. Germline V gene lookup returns CDR1 DFQATT and CDR2 SNEGSKA (reference sequence). CDR3 sequence reads: CSARITGYEQYF. For the CDR3, the DNA is TGCAGTGCTAGGATCACGGGGTACGAGCAGTACTTC.

This clonotype was seen repeatedly, ten times or more. As DNA, the CDR3 is TGCAGTGCTAGAGGGGCCAGGGGAAATCAGCCCCAGCATTTT. Its translation: CSARGARGNQPQHF. The chain employs TRBV20-1 and TRBJ1-5; D is possibly TRBD1 (6 bases). Trimming took off 1 base at V and 4 bases at J, with 11 bases between the two ends. This CDR3 has 14 amino acids. Per germline, CDR1 DFQATT and CDR2 SNEGSKA (reference sequence).

The rearrangement uses TRBV19 and TRBJ1-1; D is perhaps TRBD1 (5 bases). The CDR3 is 15 amino acids. CDR1 and CDR2 from the germline V gene are LNHDA and SQIVND (reference sequence). V was cut by 3 bases and J by 0 bases, with 11 bases left in between. The CDR3 DNA sequence: TGTGCCAGTAGTATTGGGGGGTTGGTGAACACTGAAGCTTTCTTT. This sequence encodes CASSIGGLVNTEAFF.

This clonotype showed up just a few times. V and J are TRBV7-9 and TRBJ2-1, with TRBD2 matching 8 bases. V shed 5 bases, J shed 2 bases, and the junction held 5 bases outside the gene matches. Per germline, CDR1 SEHNR and CDR2 FQNEAQ (reference sequence). The CDR3 length is 15 residues. CDR3 sequence: CASSTHGGAYNEQFF. CDR3 nucleotide sequence: TGTGCCAGCAGCACACACGGGGGGGCCTACAATGAGCAGTTCTTC.

This clonotype has ten or more counts. This chain links TRBV27 with TRBJ2-1; 14 bases match TRBD2. The CDR3 is made up of 17 amino acids. V dropped 5 bases and J dropped 8; count of bases not matched to a gene: 11. Germline V gene sequence: CDR1 MNHEY, CDR2 SMNVEV (reference sequence). The CDR3 loop is CASSPRTSGRTRDEQFF. In DNA form, the CDR3 reads TGTGCCAGCAGTCCGCGGACTAGCGGGAGGACACGGGATGAGCAGTTCTTC.

The chain links TRBV7-9 to TRBJ2-1; a possible D gene is TRBD2 (6 bases). Trimming stripped 5 bases from V and 4 bases from J, with 21 bases between. This CDR3 has 17 residues. Germline V gene data show CDR1 as SEHNR and CDR2 as FQNEAQ (reference sequence). CDR3 nucleotide sequence: TGTGCCAGCAGCCCCTTTCCGGGAGATGCTGGTTACAATGAGCAGTTCTTC. Its protein is CASSPFPGDAGYNEQFF. The full variable domain, rest sourced from reference TRBV7-9 and TRBJ2-1, is DTGVSQNPRHKITKRGQNVTFRCDPISEHNRLYWYRQTLGQGPEFLTYFQNEAQLEKSRLLSDRFSAERPKGSFSTLEIQRTEQGDSAMYLCASSPFPGDAGYNEQFFGPGTRLTVL.

This clonotype occurred many times. V and J are TRBV7-8 and TRBJ2-7; possibly TRBD1 for D (5 bases). Trimming pared 3 bases from V and 1 base from J, leaving 7 bases between. This CDR3 has 13 amino acids. The germline gives CDR1 SGHVS, CDR2 FQNEAQ. The CDR3 sequence is CASSLTASYEQYF. The CDR3 nucleotides read TGTGCCAGCAGCTTGACAGCTTCCTACGAGCAGTACTTC. Using reference TRBV7-8 and TRBJ2-7 for the parts outside the CDR3, the full variable domain is GAGVSQSPRYKVAKRGQDVALRCDPISGHVSLFWYQQALGQGPEFLTYFQNEAQLDKSGLPSDRFFAERPEGSVSTLKIQRTQQEDSAVYLCASSLTASYEQYFGPGTRLTVT.

This clonotype was observed a handful of times. The chain uses TRBV4-1 and TRBJ2-7, with D perhaps TRBD2 (6 bases). The length of the CDR3 is 13 residues. V was trimmed by 3 bases and J by 4 bases, leaving 10 bases between them. Germline V CDR1 and CDR2: MGHRA, YSYEKL. In nucleotides, the CDR3 is TGCGCCAGCAGCCATTACGGAGGGTACGAGCAGTACTTC. This gives the protein CASSHYGGYEQYF.